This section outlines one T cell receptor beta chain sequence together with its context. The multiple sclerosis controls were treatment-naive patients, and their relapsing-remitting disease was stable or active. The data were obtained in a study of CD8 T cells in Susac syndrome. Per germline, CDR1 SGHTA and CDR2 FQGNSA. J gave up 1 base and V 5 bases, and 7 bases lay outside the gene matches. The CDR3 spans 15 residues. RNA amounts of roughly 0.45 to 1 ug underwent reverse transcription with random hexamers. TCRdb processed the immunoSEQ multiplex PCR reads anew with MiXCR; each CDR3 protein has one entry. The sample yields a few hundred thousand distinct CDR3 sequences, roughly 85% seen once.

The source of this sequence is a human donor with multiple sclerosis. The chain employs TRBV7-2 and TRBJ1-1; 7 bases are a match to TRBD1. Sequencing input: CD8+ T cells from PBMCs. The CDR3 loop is CASSQFDRANTEAFF. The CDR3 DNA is TGTGCCAGCAGCCAGTTCGACAGGGCGAACACTGAAGCTTTCTTT.